The entry below gives a single TCR beta chain sequence along with its context. This clone's antigen is unknown. No qualities accompany the bases; no much larger clone lies one base away. This record comes from a study of blood T cell repertoires in COVID-19 (dated by TCRdb to 2019 to 2021). About the full investigation: Samples from collaborators originated in the United States, Italy and Spain and spanned both the acute and convalescent phases of COVID-19. The material from the prospective study consisted of cDNA or gDNA derived from T cells, B-cell-depleted T cells, or PBMCs. Subjects who had been exposed to COVID-19, were actively infected with it, or had recovered from it provided the deeply sampled blood TCRbeta repertoires that made up the dataset. The repertoires were released in a freely available public database meant as a resource for research on the immune response to SARS-CoV-2. Samples came from the ongoing ImmuneRACE study (first 160 participants) plus 1,254 subjects from 6 global collaborators. Nearly every sample came with metadata listing a de-identified subject ID, COVID-19 status, age in years and sex. HLA class I and class II types, where available, came from metadata supplied by the sample provider rather than from assay-based typing.

V trim: 0 bases; J trim: 1 base; unmatched bases: 6. CDR1 and CDR2 are read off the germline V gene as SGDLS and YYNGEE. The CDR3 goes from the cysteine to the phenylalanine over 18 residues. Here the CDR3 DNA is all that survives: 54 bases in frame from base 1. What the work shows at the level of the full study, not this receptor alone: The quantity of clinical and demographic metadata differed by source and by participant and was supplied without curation.

TCRbeta CDR3 regions were amplified from genomic DNA by means of the immunoSEQ Assay, a bias-controlled multiplex PCR. The paper's data handling went like this. Within the assay, amplification of reference gene primers was used to estimate how many nucleated cells each sample contained. To quantify the absolute abundance of each unique TCRbeta CDR3 rearrangement, sequence reads were collapsed and filtered. Productive Simpson clonality was computed per sample as the square root of Simpson's diversity index over productive rearrangements. TCRdb mirrors the immuneACCESS table, restricted to in-frame sequences. Some clones are absent from its copies; in checked studies, under half trace to an unresolved V gene, and the reason for the others is unknown. The V and J calls and clone size come from that table; D and trimming were worked out from the DNA. The sample table holds 300,000 to 350,000 clones, of which 90% were seen once. Together, the top ten hold around 3.9% of the sample.

Enrolling through a virtual design, the prospective study's participants ranged in age from roughly 18 to 90 years and lived across 24 United States geographic areas. Cohort assignment in the prospective study relied on participant-reported clinical history from a screening survey and a study questionnaire. A participant counted as exposed if, within 2 weeks of entering the study, that participant had been in contact with someone who had a PCR-confirmed or clinician-diagnosed COVID-19 case. In the prospective study, mobile phlebotomists collected whole blood, serum and a nasopharyngeal or oropharyngeal swab from each participant. Prospective study participants could optionally give additional blood draws and questionnaires over a roughly two-month period. Before DNA extraction, blood samples from the prospective study were shipped at room temperature or frozen.

The source is a woman aged 25 to 39 who had been exposed to COVID-19. The chain was built from TRBV9 and TRBJ2-3; the junction holds 12 bases that match TRBD2. Specimen: PBMCs or T cells enriched from blood (not recorded which). In nucleotide form, the sequence is TGTGCCAGCAGCGTAGCTCCTCTAGCGGGGGGGGGCACAGATACGCAGTATTTT. This codes for CASSVAPLAGGGTDTQYF.